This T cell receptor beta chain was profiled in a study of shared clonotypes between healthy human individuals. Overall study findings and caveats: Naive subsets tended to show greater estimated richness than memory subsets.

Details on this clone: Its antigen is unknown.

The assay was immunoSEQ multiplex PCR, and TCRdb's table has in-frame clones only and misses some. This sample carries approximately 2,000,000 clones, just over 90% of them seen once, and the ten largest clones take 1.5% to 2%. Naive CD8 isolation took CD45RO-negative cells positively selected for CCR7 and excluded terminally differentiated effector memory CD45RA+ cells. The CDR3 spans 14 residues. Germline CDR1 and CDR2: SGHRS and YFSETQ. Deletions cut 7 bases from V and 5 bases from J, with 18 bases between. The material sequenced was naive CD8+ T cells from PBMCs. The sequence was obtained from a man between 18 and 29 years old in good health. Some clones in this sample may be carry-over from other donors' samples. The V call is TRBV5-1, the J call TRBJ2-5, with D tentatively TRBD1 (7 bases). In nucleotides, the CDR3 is TGCGCCAGCGGAGGAGGGCAGGGGGTCGAGACCCAGTACTTC. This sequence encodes CASGGGQGVETQYF.